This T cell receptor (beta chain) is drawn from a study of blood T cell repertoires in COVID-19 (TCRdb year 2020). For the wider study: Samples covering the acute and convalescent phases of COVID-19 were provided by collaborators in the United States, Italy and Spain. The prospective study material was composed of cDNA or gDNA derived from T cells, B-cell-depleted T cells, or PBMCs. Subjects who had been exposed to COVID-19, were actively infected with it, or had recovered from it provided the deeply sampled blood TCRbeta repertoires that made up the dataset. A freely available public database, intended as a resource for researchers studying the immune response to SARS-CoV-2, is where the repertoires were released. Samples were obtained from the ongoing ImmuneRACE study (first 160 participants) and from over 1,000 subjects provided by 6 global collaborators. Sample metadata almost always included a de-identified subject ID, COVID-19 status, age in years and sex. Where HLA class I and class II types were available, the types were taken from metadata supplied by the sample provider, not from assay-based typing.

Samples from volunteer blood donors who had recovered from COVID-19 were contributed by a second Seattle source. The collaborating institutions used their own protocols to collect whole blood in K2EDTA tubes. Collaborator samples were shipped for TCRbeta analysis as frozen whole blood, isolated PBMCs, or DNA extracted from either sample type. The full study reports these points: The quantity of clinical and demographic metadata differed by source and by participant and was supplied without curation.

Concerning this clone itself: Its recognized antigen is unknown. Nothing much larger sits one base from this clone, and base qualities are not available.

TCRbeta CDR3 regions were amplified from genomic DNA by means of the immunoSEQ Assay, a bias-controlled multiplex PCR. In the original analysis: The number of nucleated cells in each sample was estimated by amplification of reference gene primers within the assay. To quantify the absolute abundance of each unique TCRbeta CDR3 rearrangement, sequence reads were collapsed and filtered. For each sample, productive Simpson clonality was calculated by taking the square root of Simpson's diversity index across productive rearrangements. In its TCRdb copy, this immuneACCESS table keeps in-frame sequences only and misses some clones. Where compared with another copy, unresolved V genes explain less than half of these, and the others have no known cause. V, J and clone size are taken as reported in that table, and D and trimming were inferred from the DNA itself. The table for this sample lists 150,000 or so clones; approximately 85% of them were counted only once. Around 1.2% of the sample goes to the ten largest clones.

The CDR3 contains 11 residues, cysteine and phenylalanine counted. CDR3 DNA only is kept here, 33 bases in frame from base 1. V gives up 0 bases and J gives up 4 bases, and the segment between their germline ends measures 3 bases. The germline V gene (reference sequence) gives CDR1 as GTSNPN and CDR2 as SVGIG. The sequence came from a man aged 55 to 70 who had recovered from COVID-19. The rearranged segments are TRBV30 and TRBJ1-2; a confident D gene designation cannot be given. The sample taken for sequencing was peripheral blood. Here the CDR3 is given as CAWSVSYGYTF. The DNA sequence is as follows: TGTGCCTGGAGTGTGAGCTATGGCTACACCTTC.